This TCR beta chain stems from a study of cytomegalovirus exposure and HLA in healthy donors. Overall study results and limits: Presence/absence analyses treated sequencing depth as roughly uniform across donors. Earlier analysis found most TCR beta V segments productive about 87% or about 30% of the time.

The PCR was carried out with 60 Vbeta primers and 13 Jbeta primers. Libraries were prepared by immunoSEQ multiplex PCR; TCRdb keeps only in-frame clonotypes and omits some of them. The data hold around 120,000 clones, with approximately 80% observed a single time. About this clone itself: What it recognizes is unknown.

Sample: PBMCs. The source is a female donor in good health and CMV-seropositive.

CDR3 DNA: TGTGCCAGCAGTGACCGACAGGGGGCGGGGGGGGAAGCTTTCTTT. Translation: CASSDRQGAGGEAFF. This chain links TRBV6-1 with TRBJ1-1; 10 bases map to TRBD1. The CDR3 contains 15 residues. The ends lost 3 bases at V and 8 bases at J; junction bases unmatched: 9. CDR1 MNHNS and CDR2 SASEGT come from the germline V gene.